A single sample gave rise to the 15 T cell receptor beta chains below, sequenced in a study of Ad26.COV2.S vaccination and SARS-CoV-2 variants. Libraries were prepared by immunoSEQ multiplex PCR; TCRdb keeps only in-frame clonotypes and omits some of them. The data hold about 350,000 clones, with less than 90% observed a single time. Noted treatment: some 19 received Ad26.COV2.S at low or high dose, single or two shots; roughly 5 received placebo; per-sample allocation not given. Sampling happened 63 days after the first vaccine or placebo injection. Sequenced material: peripheral blood, taken in a trial of Ad26.COV2.S vaccine versus placebo. These TCRs come from a person aged 18 to 59 who received the Ad26.COV2.S COVID-19 vaccine or a placebo.

The gene calls are TRBV27 and TRBJ2-7; 9 bases match TRBD2. The ends lost 5 bases at V and 5 bases at J; junction bases unmatched: 7. This CDR3 region has 14 residues. Germline-derived CDR1 and CDR2 are MNHEY and SMNVEV (reference sequence). CDR3 region: CASSPRGRAHEQYF. CDR3 DNA: TGTGCCAGCAGTCCCCGCGGGAGGGCCCACGAGCAGTACTTC.

The V gene is TRBV24-1, the J gene TRBJ1-2; TRBD1 matches at 7 bases. This CDR3 spans 14 amino acids. V was pared by 5 bases and J by 4 bases, with 6 bases of the junction left unmatched. From germline, CDR1 is KGHDR and CDR2 SFDVKD. This CDR3 is CATSVEGQPYGYTF. The CDR3 nucleotides are TGTGCCACCAGTGTGGAGGGACAGCCCTATGGCTACACCTTC.

This clone has a handful of counts. J is TRBJ2-7 and V is TRBV29-1, with 8 bases identical to TRBD1. The V and J ends lost 7 bases and 5 bases, in that order; junction bases with no gene match: 4. This CDR3 is 11 amino acids long. Looked up from germline, CDR1 is SQVTM and CDR2 is ANQGSEA. CDR3 sequence: CSAGQGNEQYF. Here the CDR3 DNA reads TGCAGCGCAGGACAGGGCAACGAGCAGTACTTC.

The chain uses TRBV9 and TRBJ2-3; TRBD2 matches at 10 bases. The CDR3 runs 18 residues. Germline V gene data show CDR1 as SGDLS and CDR2 as YYNGEE. J lost 0 bases, V lost 0 bases, and 7 bases had no gene match. The CDR3 spells CASSVAPHSGRSTDTQYF. Here the CDR3 DNA reads TGTGCCAGCAGCGTAGCCCCTCATAGCGGGAGGAGCACAGATACGCAGTATTTT.

The chain uses TRBV6-5 and TRBJ1-2, with D perhaps TRBD1 (5 bases). The CDR3 extends over 15 amino acids. The germline V and J ends were trimmed by 0 bases and 4 bases, with 12 bases remaining between them. Germline loops: CDR1 MNHEY, CDR2 SVGAGI. CDR3 amino acids: CASSYSVQDTYGYTF. DNA for the CDR3: TGTGCCAGCAGTTACTCGGTGCAGGACACCTATGGCTACACCTTC.

A few counts support this clone. The chain joins TRBV7-2 to TRBJ2-2; a possible D gene is TRBD1 (6 bases). The germline V and J ends were trimmed by 0 bases and 4 bases, with 9 bases remaining between them. Germline lookup yields CDR1 SGHTA and CDR2 FQGNSA. CDR3 length: 15 residues. CDR3: CASSLATGSTGELFF. CDR3 nucleotide sequence: TGTGCCAGCAGCTTAGCGACAGGATCCACCGGGGAGCTGTTTTTT.

V usage is TRBV24-1 and J usage is TRBJ2-3; D is unclear. Trimming pared 6 bases from V and 3 bases from J, leaving 9 bases between. The CDR3 is made up of 13 amino acids. CDR1 KGHDR and CDR2 SFDVKD come from the germline V gene. The CDR3 DNA reads TGTGCCACCAGTTCACCCCCGACAGATACGCAGTATTTT. It codes for CATSSPPTDTQYF.

The gene calls are TRBV5-5 and TRBJ2-1; 8 positions match TRBD2. The CDR3 is 17 residues long. Trimming cost V 4 bases and J 2 bases; bases outside gene matches: 11. Germline V CDR1 and CDR2: SGHKS, YYEKEE (reference sequence). CDR3 sequence reads: CASSTTPAGLAYNEQFF. In DNA, the CDR3 is TGTGCCAGCAGCACCACCCCGGCGGGACTAGCCTACAATGAGCAGTTCTTC.

J is TRBJ2-7 and V is TRBV7-2, with D possibly being TRBD1 (5 bases). Germline V gene data show CDR1 as SGHTA and CDR2 as FQGNSA. The V and J ends lost 1 base and 6 bases respectively, with 10 bases between them. The CDR3 has 13 amino acids. Here the CDR3 DNA reads TGTGCCAGCAGCTTAGTCAGGGTCGGCGAGCAGTACTTC. It is translated as CASSLVRVGEQYF.

The chain combines TRBV6-5 with TRBJ2-1; D is unclear. With 2 bases removed from V and 0 bases from J, the gap between germline ends came to 5 bases. Germline V gene sequence: CDR1 MNHEY, CDR2 SVGAGI. There are 14 residues in the CDR3. CDR3 sequence: CASSYGVSYNEQFF. The CDR3 nucleotides read TGTGCCAGCAGTTACGGCGTCTCCTACAATGAGCAGTTCTTC.

The rearrangement joins TRBV7-9 to TRBJ1-1; TRBD1 aligns across 7 bases. Germline V gene sequence: CDR1 SEHNR, CDR2 FQNEAQ (reference sequence). Trimming removed 9 bases from V and 4 bases from J; junction bases left unmatched: 8. The CDR3 is made up of 13 amino acids. As DNA, the CDR3 is TGTGCCAGTGAACAGGGGTACGGCACTGAAGCTTTCTTT. Translation: CASEQGYGTEAFF.

For this clone: Compared with germline, one end of the junction differs, possibly owing to a read error. The chain has TRBV27 and TRBJ2-1, with unresolved D. This CDR3 contains 14 residues. The germline CDR1 and CDR2 sequences are MNHEY and SMNVEV (reference sequence). The CDR3 DNA reads TGTGCCAGCAGTCTATCTTTCGTATCCAATGAGCAGTTCTTC. Amino acid sequence: CASSLSFVSNEQFF.

This clone was counted between two and nine times. The V and J genes are TRBV15 and TRBJ2-1, with D hard to call. This CDR3 contains 17 residues. The germline CDR1 and CDR2 sequences are LNHNV and YYDKDF (reference sequence). Trimming removed 1 base from V and 6 bases from J, with 19 bases in between. CDR3 coding DNA: TGTGCCACCAGCAGAGGCGGAAGACGGAGCCTGGCCAATGAGCAGTTCTTC. Its protein product is CATSRGGRRSLANEQFF.

J is TRBJ2-2 and V is TRBV13; 9 bases are a match to TRBD2. The CDR3 sequence is 17 residues long. V was clipped by 0 bases and J by 0 bases; unmatched bases: 2. Germline assignment: CDR1 PRHDT and CDR2 FYEKMQ (reference sequence). The CDR3: CASSLGVAGANTGELFF. The CDR3 DNA reads TGTGCCAGCAGCTTAGGTGTAGCGGGAGCGAACACCGGGGAGCTGTTTTTT.

The J gene is TRBJ1-4, the V gene TRBV12-3 or TRBV12-4; TRBD1 matches at 7 bases. This CDR3 spans 13 amino acids. Losses at the gene ends were 0 bases for V and 11 bases for J; bases not matched to a gene: 3. In DNA, the CDR3 is TGTGCCAGCAGTTTAGCTGCAGGGGGGAAACTGTTTTTT. This gives the protein CASSLAAGGKLFF.